The 5 T cell receptor beta chains presented below share a single source sample, sequenced in a study of T cell responses to AZD1222 COVID-19 vaccine. Profiling relied on immunoSEQ multiplex PCR, and the TCRdb table lists in-frame clones only, not all of them. The top ten clones hold roughly 5% of a sample with roughly 80,000 clones, 88% of them seen once. This specimen was peripheral blood, taken on day 0 of MenACWY control vaccination. The origin of the receptors is an adult in good health.

The V and J genes are TRBV5-1 and TRBJ1-2, with 11 bases that match TRBD1. The V gene end was trimmed by 4 bases and the J gene end by 3 bases; junction bases not matched to a gene: 5. The CDR3 length is 15 residues. CDR1 is SGHRS and CDR2 is YFSETQ in the germline V gene. CDR3 coding DNA: TGCGCCAGCAGCCCTGGGACAGGGGGATACTATGGCTACACCTTC. It specifies CASSPGTGGYYGYTF.

The chain couples TRBV19 to TRBJ2-7, with D maybe TRBD1 (7 bases). V lost 7 bases to trimming and J lost 5 bases, with 15 bases between them. Germline-derived CDR1 and CDR2 are LNHDA and SQIVND (reference sequence). The CDR3 length is 13 residues. CDR3 sequence: CASTRGTADEQYF. The CDR3 DNA sequence: TGTGCCAGTACCCGCGGGACAGCGGACGAGCAGTACTTC. Combining the CDR3 with reference TRBV19 and TRBJ2-7 gives the whole variable domain DGGITQSPKYLFRKEGQNVTLSCEQNLNHDAMYWYRQDPGQGLRLIYYSQIVNDFQKGDIAEGYSVSREKKESFPLTVTSAQKNPTAFYLCASTRGTADEQYFGPGTRLTVT.

The chain links TRBV2 to TRBJ2-7; 7 positions agree with TRBD1. This CDR3 is built from 13 residues. With 6 bases clipped from V and 3 bases from J, the junction kept 5 bases outside the gene matches. CDR1 and CDR2 from the germline V gene are SNHLY and FYNNEI. The CDR3 loop reads CASRIGTDYEQYF. The CDR3 DNA is TGTGCCAGCAGAATCGGGACAGACTACGAGCAGTACTTC. The variable domain in full, completed from reference TRBV2 and TRBJ2-7, reads EPEVTQTPSHQVTQMGQEVILRCVPISNHLYFYWYRQILGQKVEFLVSFYNNEISEKSEIFDDQFSVERPDGSNFTLKIRSTKLEDSAMYFCASRIGTDYEQYFGPGTRLTVT.

The chain links TRBV19 to TRBJ2-7; D perhaps matches TRBD2 (5 bases). The CDR3 extends over 14 amino acids. Germline-derived CDR1 and CDR2 are LNHDA and SQIVND (reference sequence). V gave up 7 bases and J gave up 3 bases, with 16 bases separating them. In nucleotides, the CDR3 is TGTGCCAGTAATCGGGGTGATGGAAACTACGAGCAGTACTTC. This sequence encodes CASNRGDGNYEQYF. Complete variable domain (other parts from reference TRBV19 and TRBJ2-7): DGGITQSPKYLFRKEGQNVTLSCEQNLNHDAMYWYRQDPGQGLRLIYYSQIVNDFQKGDIAEGYSVSREKKESFPLTVTSAQKNPTAFYLCASNRGDGNYEQYFGPGTRLTVT.

The CDR3 region is CATSILPGVTVNTGELFF. CDR3 sequence (DNA): TGTGCCACCAGCATTCTACCGGGGGTGACGGTGAACACCGGGGAGCTGTTTTTT. The V and J genes are TRBV15 and TRBJ2-2; tentatively, D is TRBD2 (6 bases). Germline lookup yields CDR1 LNHNV and CDR2 YYDKDF (reference sequence). The V gene lost 4 bases and the J gene lost 1 base, with 19 bases spanning the gap. The CDR3 has 18 amino acids.